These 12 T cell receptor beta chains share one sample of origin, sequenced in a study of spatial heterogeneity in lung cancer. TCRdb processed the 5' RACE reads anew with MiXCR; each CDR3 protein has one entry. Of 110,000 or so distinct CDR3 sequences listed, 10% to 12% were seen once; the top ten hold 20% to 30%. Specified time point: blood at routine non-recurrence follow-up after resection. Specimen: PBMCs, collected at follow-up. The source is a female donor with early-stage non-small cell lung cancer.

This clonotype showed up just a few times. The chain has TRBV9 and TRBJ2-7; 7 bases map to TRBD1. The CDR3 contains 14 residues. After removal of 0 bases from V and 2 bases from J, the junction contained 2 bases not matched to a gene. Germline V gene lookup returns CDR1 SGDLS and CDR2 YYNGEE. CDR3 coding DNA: TGTGCCAGCAGCGTAGCTGGGACAGCCTACGAGCAGTACTTC. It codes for CASSVAGTAYEQYF. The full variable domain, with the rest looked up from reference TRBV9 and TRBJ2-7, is DSGVTQTPKHLITATGQRVTLRCSPRSGDLSVYWYQQSLDQGLQFLIQYYNGEERAKGNILERFSAQQFPDLHSELNLSSLELGDSALYFCASSVAGTAYEQYFGPGTRLTVT.

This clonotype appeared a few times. CDR3 nucleotides: TGTGCCAGCAGCGTAGGCCCTGACAGTAAATACGAGCAGTACTTC. It specifies CASSVGPDSKYEQYF. This chain connects TRBV9 to TRBJ2-7, with TRBD1 as a possible D gene (5 bases). V gave up 0 bases and J gave up 4 bases, with 14 bases separating them. Per germline, CDR1 SGDLS and CDR2 YYNGEE. The CDR3 spans 15 residues. Together with reference TRBV9 and TRBJ2-7, the CDR3 gives the full variable domain: DSGVTQTPKHLITATGQRVTLRCSPRSGDLSVYWYQQSLDQGLQFLIQYYNGEERAKGNILERFSAQQFPDLHSELNLSSLELGDSALYFCASSVGPDSKYEQYFGPGTRLTVT.

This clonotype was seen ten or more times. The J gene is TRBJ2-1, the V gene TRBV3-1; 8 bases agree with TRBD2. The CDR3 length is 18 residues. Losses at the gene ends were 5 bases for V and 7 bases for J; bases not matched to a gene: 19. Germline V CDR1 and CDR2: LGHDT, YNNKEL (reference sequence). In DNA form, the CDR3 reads TGTGCCAGCAGCGGAGGTACAGGGCTAGCGGGTTTTCGGAATGAGCAGTTCTTC. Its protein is CASSGGTGLAGFRNEQFF.

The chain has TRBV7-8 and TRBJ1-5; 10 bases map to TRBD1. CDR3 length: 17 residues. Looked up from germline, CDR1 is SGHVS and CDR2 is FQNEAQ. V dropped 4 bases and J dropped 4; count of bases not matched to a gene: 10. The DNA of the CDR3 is TGTGCCAGCAGCTCACCCGACAGGGGGCCCTTAAATCAGCCCCAGCATTTT. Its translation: CASSSPDRGPLNQPQHF.

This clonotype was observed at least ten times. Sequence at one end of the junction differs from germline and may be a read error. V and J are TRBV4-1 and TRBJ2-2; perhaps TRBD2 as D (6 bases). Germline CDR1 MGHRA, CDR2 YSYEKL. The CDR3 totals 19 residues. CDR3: CASSKEEWISGPNTGELFF. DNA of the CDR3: TGCGCCAGCAGCAAAGAGGAATGGATTAGCGGACCCAACACCGGGGAGCTGTTTTTT.

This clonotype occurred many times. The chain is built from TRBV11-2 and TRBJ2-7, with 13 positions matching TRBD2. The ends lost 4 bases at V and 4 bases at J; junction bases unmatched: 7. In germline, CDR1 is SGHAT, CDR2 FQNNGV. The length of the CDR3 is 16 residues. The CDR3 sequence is CASSSGTSGVRYEQYV. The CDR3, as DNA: TGTGCCAGCAGCTCCGGGACTAGCGGGGTTCGATACGAGCAGTACGTC.

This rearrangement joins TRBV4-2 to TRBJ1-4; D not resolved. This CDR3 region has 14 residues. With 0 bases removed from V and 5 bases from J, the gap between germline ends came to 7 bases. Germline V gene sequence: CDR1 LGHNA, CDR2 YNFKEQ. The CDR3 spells CASSQEVLNEKLFF. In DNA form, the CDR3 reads TGTGCCAGCAGCCAAGAAGTACTCAATGAAAAACTGTTTTTT.

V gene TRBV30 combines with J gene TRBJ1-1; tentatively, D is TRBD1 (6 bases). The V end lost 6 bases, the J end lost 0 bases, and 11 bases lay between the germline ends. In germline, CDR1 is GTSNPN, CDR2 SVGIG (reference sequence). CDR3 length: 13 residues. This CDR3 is CACEQGLNTEAFF. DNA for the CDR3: TGTGCCTGTGAACAGGGATTGAACACTGAAGCTTTCTTT. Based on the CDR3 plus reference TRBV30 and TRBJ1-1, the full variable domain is SQTIHQWPATLVQPVGSPLSLECTVEGTSNPNLYWYRQAAGRGLQLLFYSVGIGQISSEVPQNLSASRPQDRQFILSSKKLLLSDSGFYLCACEQGLNTEAFFGQGTRLTVV.

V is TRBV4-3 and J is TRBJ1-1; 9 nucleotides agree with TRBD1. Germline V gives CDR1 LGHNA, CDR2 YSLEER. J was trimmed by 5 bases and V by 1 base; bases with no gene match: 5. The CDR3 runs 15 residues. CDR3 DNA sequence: TGCGCCAGCAGCCAAGCTAACAGGGGGCGAACTGAAGCTTTCTTT. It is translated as CASSQANRGRTEAFF.

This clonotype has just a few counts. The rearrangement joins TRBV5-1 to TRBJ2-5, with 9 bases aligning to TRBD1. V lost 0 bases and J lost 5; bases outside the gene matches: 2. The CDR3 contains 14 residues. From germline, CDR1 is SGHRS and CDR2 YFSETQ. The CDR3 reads CASSLGTGDETQYF. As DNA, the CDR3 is TGCGCCAGCAGCTTGGGGACAGGGGACGAGACCCAGTACTTC.

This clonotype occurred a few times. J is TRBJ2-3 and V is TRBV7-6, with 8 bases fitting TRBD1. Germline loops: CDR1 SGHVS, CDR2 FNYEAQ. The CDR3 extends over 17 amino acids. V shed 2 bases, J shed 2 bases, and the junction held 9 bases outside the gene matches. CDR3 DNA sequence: TGTGCCAGCAGCTTAAGGTCCGGGACAGGACTCACAGATACGCAGTATTTT. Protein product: CASSLRSGTGLTDTQYF.

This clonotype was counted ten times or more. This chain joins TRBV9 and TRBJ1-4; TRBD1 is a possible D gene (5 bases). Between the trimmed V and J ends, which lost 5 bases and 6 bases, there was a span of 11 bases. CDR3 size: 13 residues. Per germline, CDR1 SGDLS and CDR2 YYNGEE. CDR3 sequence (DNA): TGTGCCAGCAGTCAGGGAGGAGATGAAAAACTGTTTTTT. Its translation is CASSQGGDEKLFF.